The present TCR beta chain was sequenced within a study of PD-L1 blockade in urothelial cancer. Across the whole study: Blood analyses occurred 3 weeks (second dose) and 6 weeks post treatment start. Reported median T cell count for blood samples was 110,000 to 150,000.

Study observations and caveats: Clones that were tumor-associated expanded more in the blood of durable-benefit patients at 3 weeks.

Looked up from germline, CDR1 is MNHNS and CDR2 is SASEGT. This CDR3 has 14 residues. J gave up 0 bases and V 7 bases, and 4 bases lay outside the gene matches. Assay: immunoSEQ multiplex PCR; the TCRdb copy retains only in-frame clones and omits some. The sample lists approximately 39,000 clones, around 89% occurring once. With respect to this clone: Its specificity is not known.

This TCR derives from a man aged 60-69 years with urothelial cancer. V gene TRBV6-1 combines with J gene TRBJ1-1; 8 bases align to TRBD1. Sequencing used PBMCs, obtained around atezolizumab (anti-PD-L1) treatment. The DNA for the CDR3 is TGTGCCAGCACTTCGGACAGGGTGAACACTGAAGCTTTCTTT. Translating gives CASTSDRVNTEAFF.